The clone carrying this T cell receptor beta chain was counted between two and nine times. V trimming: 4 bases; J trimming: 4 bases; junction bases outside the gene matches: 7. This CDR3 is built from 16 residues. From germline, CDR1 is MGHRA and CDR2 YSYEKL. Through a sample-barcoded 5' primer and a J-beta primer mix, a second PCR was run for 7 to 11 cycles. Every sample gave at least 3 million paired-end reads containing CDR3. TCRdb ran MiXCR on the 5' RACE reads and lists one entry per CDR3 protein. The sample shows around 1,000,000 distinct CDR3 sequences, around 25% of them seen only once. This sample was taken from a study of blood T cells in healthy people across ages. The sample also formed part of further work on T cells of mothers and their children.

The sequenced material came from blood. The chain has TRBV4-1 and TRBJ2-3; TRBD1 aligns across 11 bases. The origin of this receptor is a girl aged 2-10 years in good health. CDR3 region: CASSPIPGQGADTQYF. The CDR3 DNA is TGCGCCAGCAGCCCTATACCGGGACAGGGGGCAGATACGCAGTATTTT.